A single sample is the source of the 27 T cell receptor beta chains below, sequenced in a study of T cells in Graves' hyperthyroidism and ophthalmopathy. Authors of the study amplified TCR beta CDR3 regions from RNA transcripts. Researchers ran a first-round RT-PCR on the TCR CDR3 using the HTBI primer set. Each CDR3 protein gets one entry after TCRdb re-called the multiplex PCR reads with MiXCR. The sample has some 720,000 distinct CDR3 sequences; around 17% are singletons. Sequenced material: blood. The receptors stem from a man aged 18 to 30 with Graves' hyperthyroidism.

This clonotype has a count of ten or more. The genes are TRBV28 and TRBJ1-5; D remains ambiguous. The CDR3 is 12 residues long. Between the trimmed V and J ends, which lost 7 bases and 5 bases, there was a span of 9 bases. The germline gives CDR1 MDHEN, CDR2 SYDVKM. The CDR3 nucleotides are TGTGCCAGCAAGGACGGCTATCAGCCCCAGCATTTT. Translating it yields CASKDGYQPQHF.

This clonotype was observed a few times. This chain uses TRBV6-2 or TRBV6-3 with TRBJ1-5, with D perhaps TRBD1 (5 bases). The CDR3 extends over 14 amino acids. Germline CDR1 MNHEY, CDR2 SVGEGT. Trimming cost V 2 bases and J 2 bases, with 7 bases left between them. The CDR3 loop reads CASSYQQGNQPQHF. The CDR3 DNA sequence: TGTGCCAGCAGTTACCAACAGGGCAATCAGCCCCAGCATTTT.

This clonotype was observed many times. This rearrangement joins TRBV7-2 to TRBJ1-6; tentative D call: TRBD1 (5 bases). CDR1 SGHTA and CDR2 FQGNSA come from the germline V gene. The CDR3 extends over 16 amino acids. Trimming cost V 5 bases and J 3 bases, with 14 bases left between them. DNA of the CDR3: TGTGCCAGCAGCCAAGCCGGGGCAGTCTATAATTCACCCCTCCACTTT. Translated, it gives CASSQAGAVYNSPLHF. The whole variable domain, remainder taken from reference TRBV7-2 and TRBJ1-6, is GAGVSQSPSNKVTEKGKDVELRCDPISGHTALYWYRQSLGQGLEFLIYFQGNSAPDKSGLPSDRFSAERTGGSVSTLTIQRTQQEDSAVYLCASSQAGAVYNSPLHFGNGTRLTVT.

V is TRBV20-1 and J is TRBJ2-3, with D unclear. Germline values: CDR1 DFQATT, CDR2 SNEGSKA (reference sequence). V lost 5 bases to trimming and J lost 1 base, with 13 bases between them. The CDR3 totals 14 residues. The CDR3 nucleotides read TGCAGTGCTCCCACGGTGCCTGGCACAGATACGCAGTATTTT. Protein product: CSAPTVPGTDTQYF.

This clonotype was detected a few times. The rearrangement links TRBV19 to TRBJ2-1; 7 bases match TRBD2. The J segment lost 7 bases and the V segment lost 7 bases, leaving 13 bases of the junction unmatched. CDR1 is LNHDA, CDR2 SQIVND, per germline (reference sequence). The CDR3 is made up of 15 amino acids. Written as DNA, the CDR3 is TGTGCCAGTAACGTCCCGGGGTTCGGGAGGAATGAGCAGTTCTTC. Protein product: CASNVPGFGRNEQFF.

The CDR3: CAISGPDVFSPLHF. Here the CDR3 DNA reads TGTGCCATCAGTGGACCCGATGTGTTTTCACCCCTCCACTTT. The chain has TRBV10-3 and TRBJ1-6, with D uncertain. With 4 bases removed from V and 9 bases from J, the gap between germline ends came to 13 bases. Looked up from germline, CDR1 is ENHRY and CDR2 is SYGVKD. The CDR3 length is 14 residues.

The sample holds many counts of this clonotype. J is TRBJ1-1 and V is TRBV7-6, with D uncertain. Trimming cost V 1 base and J 4 bases, with 10 bases left between them. This CDR3 has 14 amino acids. Per germline, CDR1 SGHVS and CDR2 FNYEAQ. The CDR3 nucleotides are TGTGCCAGCAGCTTAGACGGACTCGGCACTGAAGCTTTCTTT. Amino acids: CASSLDGLGTEAFF.

The V call is TRBV12-3 or TRBV12-4, the J call TRBJ1-4, with 9 bases fitting TRBD1. V lost 7 bases, J lost 8 bases, and 8 bases stayed unmatched. This CDR3 comprises 14 residues. The CDR3, as DNA: TGTGCCAGCAACAGGGGGCCTAGGGGCGAAAAACTGTTTTTT. Encoded protein: CASNRGPRGEKLFF.

The gene calls are TRBV6-1 and TRBJ1-1, with 8 bases matching TRBD1. The CDR3 spans 15 residues. Germline loops: CDR1 MNHNS, CDR2 SASEGT. The junction had 5 bases not matched to a gene; V was cut back by 0 bases and J by 5 bases. The CDR3 DNA sequence: TGTGCCAGCAGTGAAGCGCAGGGGGCGAATACTGAAGCTTTCTTT. It encodes CASSEAQGANTEAFF.

This clonotype was seen repeatedly, ten times or more. The chain has TRBV28 and TRBJ2-5, with D possibly TRBD1 on 6 matching bases. The germline V and J ends were trimmed by 4 bases and 4 bases, with 16 bases remaining between them. Germline CDR1 reads MDHEN; CDR2 reads SYDVKM. The CDR3 is 15 residues long. The CDR3 nucleotides are TGTGCCAGCAGTTCCTACGGGACACCCCTAGAGACCCAGTACTTC. This sequence encodes CASSSYGTPLETQYF.

Ten or more counts support this clonotype. V is TRBV6-1 and J is TRBJ2-1; 9 bases fit TRBD2. V gave up 5 bases and J gave up 8 bases; unmatched junction bases: 4. CDR1 and CDR2 (germline): MNHNS, SASEGT. This CDR3 is 13 amino acids long. This chain's CDR3 is CASSRAGGDEQFF. CDR3 DNA sequence: TGTGCCAGCAGTAGAGCGGGAGGCGATGAGCAGTTCTTC.

This clonotype was observed many times. The gene calls are TRBV12-3 or TRBV12-4 and TRBJ2-1; TRBD2 matches at 11 bases. Unmatched junction bases numbered 5, after V lost 5 bases and J lost 2 bases. The CDR3 covers 16 residues. The CDR3 is CASSLIAGGPYNEQFF. CDR3 in DNA: TGTGCCAGCAGTCTTATAGCGGGAGGGCCCTACAATGAGCAGTTCTTC.

This clonotype has a count of ten or more. The chain couples TRBV6-1 to TRBJ1-5; D possibly corresponds to TRBD1 (5 bases). Germline-derived CDR1 and CDR2 are MNHNS and SASEGT. This CDR3 comprises 14 residues. The V gene lost 5 bases and the J gene lost 2 bases, with 10 bases spanning the gap. CDR3 amino acids: CASSRRDGNQPQHF. The CDR3 nucleotides are TGTGCCAGCAGTCGCCGGGACGGCAATCAGCCCCAGCATTTT.

The chain is built from TRBV19 and TRBJ2-1; 8 bases are shared with TRBD2. CDR3 length equals 16 residues. V shed 2 bases, J shed 4 bases, and the junction held 7 bases outside the gene matches. The germline CDR1 and CDR2 sequences are LNHDA and SQIVND (reference sequence). CDR3 in DNA: TGTGCCAGTAGTATATTCCGCGCGGGAGGTTACAATGAGCAGTTCTTC. This gives the protein CASSIFRAGGYNEQFF.

The chain links TRBV27 to TRBJ2-1; 14 bases fit TRBD2. In germline, CDR1 is MNHEY, CDR2 SMNVEV (reference sequence). Trimming at V came to 3 bases and at J to 4 bases, leaving 11 bases not matched to a gene. CDR3 length: 19 amino acids. Here the CDR3 reads CASSFGGPGLAGAYNEQFF. CDR3 sequence (DNA): TGTGCCAGCAGTTTTGGGGGCCCGGGACTAGCGGGGGCTTACAATGAGCAGTTCTTC.

A few counts support this clonotype. This chain uses TRBV6-1 with TRBJ2-3; D unresolved. The V end was cut by 5 bases, the J end by 0 bases, with 9 bases between. Germline CDR1 is MNHNS and CDR2 is SASEGT. The length of the CDR3 is 14 residues. The CDR3 reads CASSYIGSTDTQYF. The CDR3 DNA follows: TGTGCCAGCAGTTATATAGGGAGCACAGATACGCAGTATTTT.

Many counts were recorded for this clonotype. The genes are TRBV7-9 and TRBJ2-3; D unclear. CDR3 length equals 16 residues. Germline CDR1 and CDR2: SEHNR and FQNEAQ (reference sequence). Trimming left V 5 bases short and J 0 bases short, with 15 bases between. Written as DNA, the CDR3 is TGTGCCAGCAGCCCCCCTACGGTGGGGAGCACAGATACGCAGTATTTT. The encoded protein is CASSPPTVGSTDTQYF.

This clonotype was counted only a few times. Here the CDR3 reads CASSEHVTARGPYEQYF. As DNA, the CDR3 is TGCGCCAGCAGTGAGCATGTCACGGCGAGGGGACCCTACGAGCAGTACTTC. V is TRBV10-1 and J is TRBJ2-7; D assignment may be TRBD1 or TRBD2 (5 bases each). CDR1 is WNHNN, CDR2 SYGVQD, per germline (reference sequence). The CDR3 is made up of 17 amino acids. V was pared by 2 bases and J by 2 bases, with 19 bases between.

J is TRBJ2-2 and V is TRBV9, with 8 bases fitting TRBD2. The CDR3 runs to 15 residues. Germline assignment: CDR1 SGDLS and CDR2 YYNGEE. V dropped 4 bases and J dropped 6; count of bases not matched to a gene: 8. CDR3 amino acids: CASSLETSVSGELFF. Written as DNA, the CDR3 is TGTGCCAGCAGCTTGGAGACTAGCGTATCCGGGGAGCTGTTTTTT.

This clonotype has a count of ten or more. This chain uses TRBV18 with TRBJ1-1; D remains unclear. V was pared by 2 bases and J by 3 bases, with 13 bases between. Germline V CDR1 and CDR2: KGHSH, LQKENI. The CDR3 has 15 residues. CDR3 in DNA: TGTGCCAGCTCACCAAGTTCGGGGATGTACACTGAAGCTTTCTTT. This codes for CASSPSSGMYTEAFF.

This chain joins TRBV27 and TRBJ2-1, with D possibly being TRBD2 (5 bases). Germline CDR1 is MNHEY and CDR2 is SMNVEV (reference sequence). The V end was cut by 5 bases, the J end by 4 bases, with 15 bases between. CDR3 length equals 15 residues. CDR3 nucleotide sequence: TGTGCCAGCAGTGTAGTCGGACTGAGATACAATGAGCAGTTCTTC. Translating it yields CASSVVGLRYNEQFF.

This clonotype has at least ten counts. The chain employs TRBV30 and TRBJ2-1; D is perhaps TRBD2 (5 bases). The germline gives CDR1 GTSNPN, CDR2 SVGIG (reference sequence). V was shortened by 2 bases and J by 3 bases, with 8 bases between the two germline ends. The CDR3 is 13 residues long. CDR3 sequence (DNA): TGTGCCTGGAGTTCGGGGTACTACAATGAGCAGTTCTTC. It encodes CAWSSGYYNEQFF.

The rearrangement links TRBV5-1 to TRBJ1-4; D perhaps matches TRBD1 (6 bases). The germline gives CDR1 SGHRS, CDR2 YFSETQ. Trimming shortened V by 3 bases and J by 6 bases, and 12 bases separated the two germline ends. The CDR3 length is 14 residues. CDR3 in DNA: TGCGCCAGCAGCTATCGGGGGGCGGATGAAAAACTGTTTTTT. Residues: CASSYRGADEKLFF.

This clonotype was seen many times. V is TRBV3-1 and J is TRBJ2-1, with D perhaps assigned TRBD1 or TRBD2 (6 bases each). Trimming removed 5 bases at V and 10 bases at J, with 18 bases between. CDR3 length: 14 amino acids. Germline-derived CDR1 and CDR2 are LGHDT and YNNKEL (reference sequence). The CDR3 is CASSVGLRGVEQFF. The CDR3 DNA reads as TGTGCCAGCAGCGTGGGCCTAAGGGGGGTGGAGCAGTTCTTC.

This clonotype appeared many times. The V call is TRBV28, the J call TRBJ2-7; 9 nucleotides line up with TRBD1. Germline V lookup: CDR1 MDHEN, CDR2 SYDVKM. The CDR3 totals 15 residues. Trimming took 3 bases from V and 7 from J; bases not matched to a gene: 10. The CDR3 DNA reads as TGTGCCAGCAGTTTCTCTGGGACAGGGTTTAAGGAGCAGTACTTC. Translation: CASSFSGTGFKEQYF.

This chain links TRBV9 with TRBJ2-3; 10 positions match TRBD2. Looked up from germline, CDR1 is SGDLS and CDR2 is YYNGEE. The length of the CDR3 is 16 residues. With 0 bases clipped from V and 3 bases from J, the junction kept 4 bases outside the gene matches. The CDR3, as DNA: TGTGCCAGCAGCGTAGAAGCTAGCGGGAGAACAGATACGCAGTATTTT. Its protein is CASSVEASGRTDTQYF.

Many counts were recorded for this clonotype. The chain carries TRBV28 and TRBJ1-2; 10 bases map to TRBD1. The junction had 6 bases not matched to a gene; V was cut back by 6 bases and J by 5 bases. The CDR3 consists of 14 residues. Germline V gene sequence: CDR1 MDHEN, CDR2 SYDVKM. The CDR3 protein is CASSSGQGSYGYTF. The CDR3 DNA reads TGTGCCAGCAGCTCGGGACAGGGGAGTTATGGCTACACCTTC.